This note documents a single T cell receptor (beta chain) sequence. Repertoires were generated with immunoSEQ multiplex PCR, while TCRdb's copy carries only in-frame clones and drops some. This repertoire shows 55,000 to 75,000 clones, 88% found once; its top ten account for roughly 3.9%. The data belong to a study of blood T cell repertoires in COVID-19. The junction had 10 bases not matched to a gene; V was cut back by 9 bases and J by 7 bases. Germline lookup yields CDR1 MNHEY and CDR2 SVGAGI. This CDR3 has 15 residues. The sequence came from a man aged 50 or older with active COVID-19. The sequenced material came from peripheral blood. V usage is TRBV6-5 and J usage is TRBJ2-2, with 11 nucleotides matching TRBD1. CDR3 in amino acids: CASTRDRGVGGELFF. As DNA, the CDR3 is TGTGCCAGTACTAGGGACAGGGGGGTCGGCGGGGAGCTGTTTTTT.